Shown below are 16 T cell receptor beta chains from a single sample sequenced in a study of blood T cell repertoires in COVID-19. Here immunoSEQ multiplex PCR was the method, and the copy in TCRdb shows in-frame clones only, minus some. The sample yields more than 300,000 clones, around 87% seen once. Sequencing was carried out using peripheral blood. The origin of the receptors is a woman in her thirties with COVID-19, enrolled during active disease.

The chain recombines TRBV2 with TRBJ2-7; 8 positions agree with TRBD1. The CDR3 is 13 amino acids. Trimming cost V 7 bases and J 3 bases; bases outside gene matches: 5. Germline values: CDR1 SNHLY, CDR2 FYNNEI. CDR3 in DNA: TGTGCCAGCAACCTAGGGACAGGCTACGAGCAGTACTTC. Its translation: CASNLGTGYEQYF.

V is TRBV5-1 and J is TRBJ2-5; a possible D gene is TRBD2 (7 bases). The germline gives CDR1 SGHRS, CDR2 YFSETQ. This CDR3 is built from 14 residues. Deletions cut 1 base from V and 5 bases from J, with 12 bases between. CDR3 region: CASSLLGGGETQYF. The CDR3 DNA is TGCGCCAGCAGCTTGTTAGGGGGAGGGGAGACCCAGTACTTC. Looking up the rest from reference TRBV5-1 and TRBJ2-5 gives the full variable domain: KAGVTQTPRYLIKTRGQQVTLSCSPISGHRSVSWYQQTPGQGLQFLFEYFSETQRNKGNFPGRFSGRQFSNSRSEMNVSTLELGDSALYLCASSLLGGGETQYFGPGTRLLVL.

This clone has just one count. The chain recombines TRBV6-5 with TRBJ2-4; D ambiguous. Germline CDR1 and CDR2: MNHEY and SVGAGI. Trimming took off 0 bases at V and 1 base at J, with 4 bases between the two ends. The CDR3 runs 14 residues. The CDR3: CASSYSRAKNIQYF. The CDR3 DNA reads TGTGCCAGCAGTTACTCCCGGGCCAAAAACATTCAGTACTTC.

The chain links TRBV19 to TRBJ1-4, with 7 bases aligning to TRBD1. The V and J ends lost 5 bases and 4 bases, in that order; junction bases with no gene match: 7. This CDR3 region has 15 residues. The germline V gene encodes CDR1 LNHDA and CDR2 SQIVND (reference sequence). The DNA for the CDR3 is TGTGCCAGTAGTGAACAGGGGAAGGTTAATGAAAAACTGTTTTTT. Translation: CASSEQGKVNEKLFF.

The V gene is TRBV4-1, the J gene TRBJ2-7; 8 nucleotides agree with TRBD1. CDR3 length equals 15 residues. From germline, CDR1 is MGHRA and CDR2 YSYEKL. With V trimmed by 3 bases and J by 1 base, 5 bases remained unmatched. CDR3 DNA: TGCGCCAGCAGCCAGGCTAGGACAGGGTCCTACGAGCAGTACTTC. Protein sequence: CASSQARTGSYEQYF.

This clone was found once. The J gene is TRBJ2-1, the V gene TRBV28, with D unresolved. The germline gives CDR1 MDHEN, CDR2 SYDVKM. There are 13 residues in the CDR3. V was trimmed by 2 bases and J by 7 bases, leaving 9 bases between them. CDR3: CASSLEPWNEQFF. The CDR3 DNA follows: TGTGCCAGCAGTTTAGAGCCATGGAATGAGCAGTTCTTC.

The chain employs TRBV7-3 and TRBJ2-2, with no clear D. CDR3 length: 16 amino acids. The germline V gene has CDR1 SGHTA and CDR2 FQGTGA. V lost 0 bases and J lost 0, with 8 bases in between. In nucleotides, the CDR3 is TGTGCCAGCAGCTTAACGACAAGCCCGAACACCGGGGAGCTGTTTTTT. Translated: CASSLTTSPNTGELFF.

This clone was detected once. CDR3 nucleotides: TGTGCCAGCAAAGTGACAGCTACAGATACGCAGTATTTT. Its protein is CASKVTATDTQYF. The chain combines TRBV2 with TRBJ2-3, with D perhaps matching TRBD1 (5 bases). V lost 7 bases and J 3 bases, leaving 11 bases between the germline ends. Germline V gene lookup returns CDR1 SNHLY and CDR2 FYNNEI. CDR3 length: 13 residues.

This clone showed up just once. The chain combines TRBV10-2 with TRBJ2-1; TRBD2 agrees at 11 bases. The CDR3 sequence is 18 residues long. V lost 5 bases to trimming and J lost 0 bases; unmatched junction nucleotides: 9. CDR1 and CDR2 (germline): WSHSY, SAAADI. The CDR3 loop is CASSSPLAGESSYNEQFF. Here the CDR3 DNA reads TGCGCCAGCAGTTCGCCACTAGCGGGGGAGAGCTCCTACAATGAGCAGTTCTTC.

This chain connects TRBV29-1 to TRBJ2-5, with TRBD1 matching over 9 bases. The germline CDR1 and CDR2 sequences are SQVTM and ANQGSEA. This CDR3 comprises 14 residues. V shed 4 bases, J shed 4 bases, and the junction held 7 bases outside the gene matches. In DNA, the CDR3 is TGCAGCGTTGGACCGGGACAGGGTTTAGAGACCCAGTACTTC. Protein sequence: CSVGPGQGLETQYF. The full variable domain, rest sourced from reference TRBV29-1 and TRBJ2-5, is SAVISQKPSRDICQRGTSLTIQCQVDSQVTMMFWYRQQPGQSLTLIATANQGSEATYESGFVIDKFPISRPNLTFSTLTVSNMSPEDSSIYLCSVGPGQGLETQYFGPGTRLLVL.

The table lists this clone with a few counts. The V gene is TRBV30, the J gene TRBJ1-4; no definite D call. Germline V gene sequence: CDR1 GTSNPN, CDR2 SVGIG (reference sequence). CDR3 length equals 14 residues. V lost 7 bases, J lost 8 bases, and 20 bases lay in between. In DNA, the CDR3 is TGTGCCTTGCTAGGTGGACCGGAGGCGGAAAAACTGTTTTTT. Translating it yields CALLGGPEAEKLFF.

The V call is TRBV23-1, the J call TRBJ1-5; D possibly corresponds to TRBD1 (6 bases). TRBV23-1 is treated as an ORF (open reading frame) with a function not yet certain. The CDR3 totals 12 residues. Trimming cost V 6 bases and J 5 bases, with 8 bases left between them. In DNA form, the CDR3 reads TGCGCCAGCAGGGACAGACATCAGCCCCAGCATTTT. Its translation: CASRDRHQPQHF.

This clone was recorded only once. The V and J genes are TRBV10-1 and TRBJ2-2; 13 positions agree with TRBD2. The V and J ends lost 6 bases and 6 bases, in that order; junction bases with no gene match: 10. This CDR3 comprises 17 residues. CDR1 and CDR2 from the germline V gene are WNHNN and SYGVQD (reference sequence). CDR3 amino acids: CASREGLAGDGSGELFF. The CDR3 DNA reads TGCGCCAGCAGGGAAGGACTAGCGGGAGATGGTTCCGGGGAGCTGTTTTTT.

This clone was seen once. In DNA, the CDR3 is TGTGCCAGCAGCTTATCGCGGGTCACCGGGGAGCTGTTTTTT. Translation gives CASSLSRVTGELFF. V is TRBV7-8 and J is TRBJ2-2; a possible D gene is TRBD2 (5 bases). Trimming pared 2 bases from V and 4 bases from J, leaving 8 bases between. The CDR3 runs to 14 residues. Germline V gene lookup returns CDR1 SGHVS and CDR2 FQNEAQ. Full variable domain (outside the CDR3, taken from reference TRBV7-8 and TRBJ2-2): GAGVSQSPRYKVAKRGQDVALRCDPISGHVSLFWYQQALGQGPEFLTYFQNEAQLDKSGLPSDRFFAERPEGSVSTLKIQRTQQEDSAVYLCASSLSRVTGELFFGEGSRLTVL.

The chain joins TRBV19 to TRBJ2-5, with TRBD1 as a possible D gene (6 bases). Trimming took off 3 bases at V and 4 bases at J, with 12 bases between the two ends. CDR1 LNHDA and CDR2 SQIVND come from the germline V gene (reference sequence). The CDR3 has 14 residues. The CDR3 is CASSIVAGVETQYF. CDR3 coding DNA: TGTGCCAGTAGTATTGTGGCAGGGGTAGAGACCCAGTACTTC.

The rearrangement joins TRBV7-6 to TRBJ1-3; D is uncertain. V lost 5 bases and J 4 bases, leaving 12 bases between the germline ends. Germline V gene sequence: CDR1 SGHVS, CDR2 FNYEAQ. The CDR3 runs to 14 residues. CDR3 DNA sequence: TGTGCCAGCAGCCCCCTTCCTCTGGGAAACACCATATATTTT. Amino acid sequence: CASSPLPLGNTIYF.